The 17 T cell receptor beta chains in this list originate from one sample, sequenced in a study of tumor-infiltrating lymphocytes in oesophageal squamous cell carcinoma. TCRdb re-called the PCR reads with MiXCR, one entry per CDR3 protein. In the table there are roughly 16,000 distinct CDR3 sequences, 44% of which are singletons. Sequencing was done on a sample of blood. These receptors came from a female donor with esophageal squamous cell carcinoma.

This chain links TRBV7-6 with TRBJ2-7; D possibly uses TRBD1 or TRBD2 (5 bases each). The CDR3 has 14 residues. Germline loops: CDR1 SGHVS, CDR2 FNYEAQ. V was pared by 5 bases and J by 0 bases, with 11 bases between. The CDR3 region is CASSPVGTSYEQYF. The CDR3 nucleotides are TGTGCCAGCAGCCCGGTAGGGACCTCCTACGAGCAGTACTTC.

The V call is TRBV12-3 or TRBV12-4, the J call TRBJ2-3; 10 bases fit TRBD2. This CDR3 has 12 residues. V shed 6 bases, J shed 10 bases, and the junction held 4 bases outside the gene matches. The CDR3 DNA sequence: TGTGCCAGCAGGGGGCTAGCGGGGGCGCAGTATTTT. Its protein is CASRGLAGAQYF.

V and J are TRBV7-2 and TRBJ1-2; TRBD1 agrees at 9 bases. The ends lost 1 base at V and 3 bases at J; junction bases unmatched: 6. CDR1 and CDR2 (germline): SGHTA, FQGNSA. CDR3 length: 16 amino acids. The CDR3 DNA follows: TGTGCCAGCAGCTTAGGAGGTGGACAGGGGTACTATGGCTACACCTTC. Translated: CASSLGGGQGYYGYTF.

This clonotype was found many times. The chain combines TRBV6-2 or TRBV6-3 with TRBJ2-7; maybe TRBD1 (6 bases). Trimming took off 0 bases at V and 4 bases at J, with 10 bases between the two ends. Germline CDR1 and CDR2: MNHEY and SVGEGT. The CDR3 covers 14 residues. CDR3 nucleotide sequence: TGTGCCAGCAGTTACTCGGGACACCTATACGAGCAGTACTTC. Amino acids: CASSYSGHLYEQYF.

V usage is TRBV7-6 and J usage is TRBJ2-3; 8 bases line up with TRBD2. The J call may be faulty, since TRBJ2-7 better matches the DNA end. The CDR3 contains 15 residues. Germline assignment: CDR1 SGHVS and CDR2 FNYEAQ. This chain's CDR3 is CASSLPSGSLGEQYF. DNA for the CDR3: TGTGCCAGCAGCTTACCCAGCGGGAGCTTGGGCGAGCAGTACTTC.

The chain couples TRBV10-2 to TRBJ2-4; D remains ambiguous. The DNA end lines up better with TRBJ2-1; the J call may be wrong. The CDR3 runs to 11 residues. Germline V CDR1 and CDR2: WSHSY, SAAADI. The CDR3: CASSIDNEQFF. CDR3 in DNA: TGCGCCAGCAGTATCGACAATGAGCAGTTCTTC.

Comments on this clonotype: A read error may explain this, as a much larger clone is one base away. The V call is TRBV27, the J call TRBJ2-5, with unresolved D. The length of the CDR3 is 16 residues. Germline V lookup: CDR1 MNHEY, CDR2 SMNVEV (reference sequence). V was clipped by 8 bases and J by 11 bases, with 30 bases between them. The CDR3 sequence is CASQKGSSFSYNEQYF. The DNA for the CDR3 is TGTGCCAGCCAGAAAGGGTCCTCCTTTTCCTACAATGAGCAGTACTTC.

The chain employs TRBV7-6 and TRBJ2-4; tentative D call: TRBD2 (5 bases). The J call may not be correct, given that the DNA end is closer to TRBJ2-7. The CDR3 runs to 14 residues. The V gene's germline CDR1 is SGHVS and CDR2 FNYEAQ. CDR3 coding DNA: TGTGCCAGCAGCTTGGAGGACGGATTCTACGAGCAGTACTTC. It codes for CASSLEDGFYEQYF.

This chain connects TRBV7-6 to TRBJ2-3; tentative D call: TRBD1 (6 bases). The DNA matches TRBJ2-1 better at its end, which makes the J call doubtful. CDR3 length equals 15 residues. CDR1 and CDR2 (germline): SGHVS, FNYEAQ. The CDR3 sequence: CASSLGGPKGETQFF. CDR3 bases: TGTGCCAGCAGCTTAGGAGGACCAAAGGGGGAGACCCAGTTCTTC.

This rearrangement joins TRBV7-2 to TRBJ2-3; 10 bases are shared with TRBD2. The J call could be wrong; TRBJ2-1 is a better fit for the DNA end. CDR3 size: 17 residues. CDR1 is SGHTA and CDR2 is FQGNSA in the germline V gene. CDR3 nucleotides: TGTGCCAGCAGCTTAGGAGCGGGAGGGCGCCATCACAATGAGCAGTTCTTC. Its protein product is CASSLGAGGRHHNEQFF.

This chain joins TRBV20-1 and TRBJ1-2; 7 nucleotides match TRBD1. The CDR3 covers 12 residues. The germline V gene has CDR1 DFQATT and CDR2 SNEGSKA (reference sequence). With V trimmed by 5 bases and J by 8 bases, 8 bases remained unmatched. The CDR3 sequence: CSARQGSSGYTF. Here the CDR3 DNA reads TGCAGTGCTCGACAGGGCTCCTCCGGCTACACCTTC.

This clonotype is termed medium-sized. V gene TRBV7-6 combines with J gene TRBJ2-3, with 9 bases that match TRBD2. Germline V gives CDR1 SGHVS, CDR2 FNYEAQ. After removal of 3 bases from V and 5 bases from J, the junction contained 12 bases not matched to a gene. CDR3 length: 17 residues. CDR3 sequence reads: CASSLGNQREAGDTQYF. As DNA, the CDR3 is TGTGCCAGCAGCTTGGGGAACCAGCGGGAGGCCGGAGATACGCAGTATTTT.

The CDR3 bases are TGTGCCAGCAGCGTAGCCGGGACAGGGGTATTTGCCGGGGAGCTGTTTTTT. Its protein is CASSVAGTGVFAGELFF. V usage is TRBV9 and J usage is TRBJ2-2; 10 nucleotides line up with TRBD1. The length of the CDR3 is 17 residues. After removal of 0 bases from V and 6 bases from J, the junction contained 8 bases not matched to a gene. CDR1 SGDLS and CDR2 YYNGEE come from the germline V gene. Combining the CDR3 with reference TRBV9 and TRBJ2-2 gives the whole variable domain DSGVTQTPKHLITATGQRVTLRCSPRSGDLSVYWYQQSLDQGLQFLIQYYNGEERAKGNILERFSAQQFPDLHSELNLSSLELGDSALYFCASSVAGTGVFAGELFFGEGSRLTVL.

CDR3: CASSPGQGRREQFF. Here the CDR3 DNA reads TGTGCCAGCAGCCCTGGACAGGGACGGAGGGAGCAGTTCTTC. The rearrangement links TRBV7-6 to TRBJ2-1; 8 bases are shared with TRBD1. The CDR3 consists of 14 residues. J lost 10 bases, V lost 5 bases, and 10 bases had no gene match. Germline lookup yields CDR1 SGHVS and CDR2 FNYEAQ.

The chain carries TRBV6-6 and TRBJ2-3; 7 bases are shared with TRBD1. The J call is in doubt because the DNA end fits TRBJ2-7 better. CDR1 is MNHNY and CDR2 is SVGAGI in the germline V gene (reference sequence). This CDR3 spans 15 amino acids. In DNA, the CDR3 is TGTGCCAGCAGTTACCAAACAGGGGCCCCCTACGAGCAGTACTTC. This gives the protein CASSYQTGAPYEQYF.

This clonotype appeared many times. V gene TRBV6-6 combines with J gene TRBJ2-5, with D perhaps being TRBD1 or TRBD2 (5 bases each). The V gene lost 0 bases and the J gene lost 11 bases, with 16 bases spanning the gap. The CDR3 loop spans 14 amino acids. Germline CDR1 reads MNHNY; CDR2 reads SVGAGI (reference sequence). CDR3 bases: TGTGCCAGCAGTTACTCGAGAGGGACCGATGAGCAGTACTTC. It encodes CASSYSRGTDEQYF.

This clonotype is deemed medium-sized. This chain links TRBV6-1 with TRBJ1-5; 7 nucleotides match TRBD1. Germline-derived CDR1 and CDR2 are MNHNS and SASEGT. The CDR3 is 16 amino acids. J was trimmed by 2 bases and V by 3 bases; bases with no gene match: 7. The CDR3 DNA is TGTGCCAGCAGTGAGGGACAGAGGAGTCGCAATCAGCCCCAGCATTTT. This encodes CASSEGQRSRNQPQHF.